Listed below are T cell receptor beta chains from one sample, sequenced in a study of human T cells and chemical hapten exposure. Via MiXCR, TCRdb re-called the RACE reads, giving one row per CDR3 protein. The repertoire has 250,000 to 300,000 distinct CDR3 sequences, around 7% of them found once; the top ten carry roughly 1.2%. This material consisted of whole blood, taken in connection with sensitization to the hapten diphenylcyclopropenone (DPC). The receptors here all came from a young man with alopecia areata. Some clones in this sample may be carry-over from other donors' samples. Each CDR3 is given with its conserved first and last residue. D genes are given only for firm matches. Clone size is stated in some rows and not others, as once, few, many or a class when expanded.

TGCAGCGTTGAAGTATACTGGGACTCTGGAAACACCATATATTTT | CSVEVYWDSGNTIYF | . | TRBV29-1 | . | TRBJ1-3
TGTGCCAGCAGCGTAGATGGGACGACGGGTGAAGCTTTCTTT | CASSVDGTTGEAFF | few | TRBV9 | . | TRBJ1-1
TGTGCCAGCAGTGCGGTCGGGACAGACACTGAAGCTTTCTTT | CASSAVGTDTEAFF | many | TRBV6-1 | TRBD1 | TRBJ1-1
TGCGCCAGCAGCTTGACCTCTTACGAGCAGTACTTC | CASSLTSYEQYF | many | TRBV5-1 | . | TRBJ2-7
TGTGCCAGCAGCCTCATAAATTCAGCCCTCCACTTT | CASSLINSALHF | medium-sized | TRBV5-6 | . | TRBJ1-6
TGCAGTGCTAGCCAGGAGAGCTCCTATAATTCACCCCTCCACTTT | CSASQESSYNSPLHF | few | TRBV20-1 | . | TRBJ1-6
TGCAGTGCTAGCGGGACTAGCGGGCACAATGAGCAGTTCTTC | CSASGTSGHNEQFF | few | TRBV20-1 | TRBD2 | TRBJ2-1
TGTGCCAGCGCCACGGGACATATGGGGAATTCACCCCTCCACTTT | CASATGHMGNSPLHF | few | TRBV3-1 | . | TRBJ1-6
TGTGCCAGCATTTCACAGACAGGGGGCCCTAACTATGGCTACACCTTC | CASISQTGGPNYGYTF | few | TRBV7-2 | TRBD1 | TRBJ1-2
TGTGCCAGCAGAAGAGACAGGGGAGATAATTCACCCCTCCACTTT | CASRRDRGDNSPLHF | many | TRBV28 | TRBD1 | TRBJ1-6
TGCAGTGCTACAGGGAGCTCCTACGAGCAGTACTTC | CSATGSSYEQYF | . | TRBV20-1 | . | TRBJ2-7
TGTGCCAGCAAAATTCTCGACGGCCGGAACACTGAAGCTTTCTTT | CASKILDGRNTEAFF | . | TRBV27 | . | TRBJ1-1
TGTGCCAGCAGTTTTAGAAGGGGGGCGGACATTCAGTACTTC | CASSFRRGADIQYF | . | TRBV12-3/TRBV12-4 | . | TRBJ2-4
TGCGCCAGCAGCCCGGAGGTAGACAGCGCCTCTGGAAACACCATATATTTT | CASSPEVDSASGNTIYF | few | TRBV4-3 | . | TRBJ1-3
TGTGCCAGCAGCTTAAGCTGGGTAGACACCATATATTTT | CASSLSWVDTIYF | few | TRBV7-2 | . | TRBJ1-3
TGTGCCAGCAGCGATGACAGGCCGCAGACCCAGTACTTC | CASSDDRPQTQYF | . | TRBV11-2 | . | TRBJ2-5
TGTGCCAGCAGTTACTCGATTCTCGGAGAGACCCAGTACTTC | CASSYSILGETQYF | many | TRBV6-2/TRBV6-3 | . | TRBJ2-5
TGTGCCAGCAGTTCCGGGGGACAGCCAGCTAATGAAAAACTGTTTTTT | CASSSGGQPANEKLFF | . | TRBV28 | TRBD1 | TRBJ1-4
TGCAGTGCTAGAGCGGGACTAGGGGTGGATGAGCAGTTCTTC | CSARAGLGVDEQFF | many | TRBV20-1 | TRBD2 | TRBJ2-1
TGTGCCAGCAGCTTAGTAGTAGCGGGGCAGAACACCGGGGAGCTGTTTTTT | CASSLVVAGQNTGELFF | . | TRBV7-3 | TRBD2 | TRBJ2-2
TGTGCCAGCACCCCTCAACGTCGGACCCTAGGGGCCAACGTCCTGACTTTC | CASTPQRRTLGANVLTF | . | TRBV6-2/TRBV6-3 | . | TRBJ2-6
TGCAGTGCTATCAGTGGGGGTGTCCCCTACGAGCAGTACTTC | CSAISGGVPYEQYF | many | TRBV20-1 | . | TRBJ2-7
TGCAGCGTTGAAGAAGGTCGTAACACCGGGGAGCTGTTTTTT | CSVEEGRNTGELFF | many | TRBV29-1 | . | TRBJ2-2
TGTGCCAGCAAGTCGACCATTGGCACCATATATTTT | CASKSTIGTIYF | few | TRBV6-5 | . | TRBJ1-3
TGTGCCAGCACCATAATACCGGGACAGGGGGCGGCAGATACGCAGTATTTT | CASTIIPGQGAADTQYF | . | TRBV5-5 | TRBD1 | TRBJ2-3
TGCGCCAGCAGCCAAGGGAAGAGGGGCTCCTACGAGCAGTACTTC | CASSQGKRGSYEQYF | . | TRBV4-3 | . | TRBJ2-7
TGCAGTGCTAGAGATGGAGGGAGCCGAACTGAAGCTTTCTTT | CSARDGGSRTEAFF | few | TRBV20-1 | . | TRBJ1-1
TGTGCCACTAACGGCCCGTATAGAGGGCGAGATCAGCCCCAGCATTTT | CATNGPYRGRDQPQHF | many | TRBV6-2/TRBV6-3 | . | TRBJ1-5
TGTGCCAGCTCACCACGCGCCGGGACAACTGAAGCTTTCTTT | CASSPRAGTTEAFF | few | TRBV18 | . | TRBJ1-1